The entry that follows covers one T cell receptor beta chain sequence. Some clones are missing from TCRdb's copy, which holds only in-frame ones; the method was immunoSEQ multiplex PCR. The profile shows 150,000 to 200,000 clones, 88% of them singletons. This sample is drawn from a study of control samples from healthy donors and cancer patients. Trimming at V came to 1 base and at J to 10 bases, leaving 7 bases not matched to a gene. CDR1 and CDR2 (germline): SGHDT, YYEEEE. This CDR3 is built from 15 residues. The chain joins TRBV5-6 to TRBJ1-6, with 8 bases lining up with TRBD1. This receptor was identified in a man between 18 and 29 years old in good health. The specimen was blood. In DNA, the CDR3 is TGTGCCAGCAGCTTGCTCCGGACAGGGCGGTCACCCCTCCACTTT. It yields the protein CASSLLRTGRSPLHF.